Below, one T cell receptor beta chain is given with its context. Antigen unknown. This CDR3 is built from 14 residues. Germline V CDR1 and CDR2: WNHNN, SYGVQD (reference sequence). The germline V and J ends were trimmed by 2 bases and 5 bases, with 10 bases remaining between them. The record originates from a study of T cell responses to AZD1222 COVID-19 vaccine. Findings of the study overall: At 160-218 and 743-854, vaccine-associated CD4 TCRs were dominant, and they spanned spike. Per reports, nearly half of all spike-specific TCRs target regions that are unmutated in variants.

Only in-frame clones appear in the TCRdb table, and some are missing; sequencing was by immunoSEQ multiplex PCR. The data contain over 100,000 clones, 80% to 90% of them seen just once; the ten biggest clones take up 4% to 5.5%. The clonotype was recovered from an adult who received the AZD1222 COVID-19 vaccine. The chain has TRBV10-1 and TRBJ1-5; D gene unclear. The source was peripheral blood, collected 28 days after the second AZD1222 dose. The CDR3 here is CASSERRSHQPQHF. CDR3 in DNA: TGCGCCAGCAGTGAGAGGAGGTCTCATCAGCCCCAGCATTTT.